Listed below are T cell receptor beta chains from one sample, sequenced in a study of T-cell memory formation after mild COVID-19. One entry per CDR3 protein, called by TCRdb with MiXCR from the 5' RACE reads. Altogether under 700,000 distinct CDR3 sequences are present, 20% being singletons, with the ten largest covering around an eighth. The specimen sequenced was PBMCs or a T cell subset sorted from them (not recorded which). These receptors were taken from an adult woman who had mild COVID-19 (a few samples of this study predate the infection). Cell type and time point are not known. CDR3s include the opening cysteine and the closing phenylalanine or tryptophan. Clone size appears in some rows only: once, few, many, or a class for an expanded clone.

clone size,V gene,CDR3 protein
NA,TRBV4-3,CASSQDLAGGYEQFF
NA,TRBV7-9,CASSLESFGLYEQYF
NA,TRBV12-3/TRBV12-4,CASSPLLGSYEQYF
few,TRBV6-2/TRBV6-3,CASSFRAGATDTQYF
NA,TRBV20-1,CSAIRDGYEQYF
few,TRBV5-1,CASSFWAEDNEQFF
few,TRBV6-5,CASSFHRRNTGELFF
many,TRBV5-1,CASSLEKGIRANEQFF
many,TRBV20-1,CSASTSSEQFF
few,TRBV24-1,CATSDWERYNEQFF
few,TRBV15,CATSISSNSPLHF
NA,TRBV14,CASSLHGGDTQYF